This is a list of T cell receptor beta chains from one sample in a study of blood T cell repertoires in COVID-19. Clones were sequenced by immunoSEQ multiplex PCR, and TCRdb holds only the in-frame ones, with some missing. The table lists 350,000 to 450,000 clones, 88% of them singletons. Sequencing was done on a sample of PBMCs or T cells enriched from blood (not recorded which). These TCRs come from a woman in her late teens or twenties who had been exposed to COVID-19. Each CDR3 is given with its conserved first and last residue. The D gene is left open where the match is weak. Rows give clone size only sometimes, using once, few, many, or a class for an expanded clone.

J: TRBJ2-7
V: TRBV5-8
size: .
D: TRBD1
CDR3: CASRPLTGTASYEQYF
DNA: TGTGCCAGCAGACCCCTAACCGGGACAGCATCCTACGAGCAGTACTTC

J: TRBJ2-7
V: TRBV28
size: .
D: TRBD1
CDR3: CASSFDRASYEQYF
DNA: TGTGCCAGCAGTTTTGACAGGGCGAGCTACGAGCAGTACTTC

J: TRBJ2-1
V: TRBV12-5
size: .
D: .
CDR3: CASGLPGVVEQFF
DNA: TGTGCTAGTGGTTTGCCAGGGGTGGTTGAGCAGTTCTTC

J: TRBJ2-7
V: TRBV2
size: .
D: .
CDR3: CASSALSYEQYF
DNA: TGTGCCAGCAGTGCCCTCTCCTACGAGCAGTACTTC

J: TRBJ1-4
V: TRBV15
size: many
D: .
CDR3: CATSRDRGSNEKLFF
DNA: TGTGCCACCAGCAGAGACAGGGGATCTAATGAAAAACTGTTTTTT

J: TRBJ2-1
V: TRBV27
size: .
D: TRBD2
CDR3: CASSLGRAGVSEQFF
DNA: TGTGCCAGCAGTTTAGGGAGAGCGGGGGTTAGTGAGCAGTTCTTC

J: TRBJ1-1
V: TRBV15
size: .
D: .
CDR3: CATSRDERELRSQPEAFF
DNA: TGTGCCACCAGCAGAGATGAGAGGGAGTTAAGGTCCCAACCAGAAGCTTTCTTT

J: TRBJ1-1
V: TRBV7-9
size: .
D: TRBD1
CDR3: CASSLAPGTVNIEAFF
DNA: TGTGCCAGCAGCTTAGCCCCCGGGACAGTCAATATTGAAGCTTTCTTT

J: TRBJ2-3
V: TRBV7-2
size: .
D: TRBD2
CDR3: CASSYGTSGSGRTDTQYF
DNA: TGTGCCAGCAGTTACGGGACTAGCGGGAGTGGGAGAACAGATACGCAGTATTTT

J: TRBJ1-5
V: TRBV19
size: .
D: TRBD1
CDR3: CASSIVGGGQGDQPQHF
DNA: TGTGCCAGTAGTATAGTTGGTGGTGGACAGGGAGATCAGCCCCAGCATTTT

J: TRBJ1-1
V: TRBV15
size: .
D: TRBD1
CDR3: CATSRGQAAFF
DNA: TGTGCCACCAGCAGGGGACAGGCGGCTTTCTTT

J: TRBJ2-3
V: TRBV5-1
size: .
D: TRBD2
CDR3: CASSSGLAGGYTQYF
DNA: TGCGCCAGCAGCTCCGGACTAGCGGGGGGCTATACGCAGTATTTT

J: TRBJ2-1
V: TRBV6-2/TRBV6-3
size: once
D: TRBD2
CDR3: CASSYGTSGGQNEQFF
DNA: TGTGCCAGCAGTTACGGGACTAGCGGGGGGCAGAATGAGCAGTTCTTC

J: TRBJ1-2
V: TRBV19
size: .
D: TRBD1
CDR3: CASSIQQGIDYGYTF
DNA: TGTGCCAGTAGTATACAACAGGGGATTGACTATGGCTACACCTTC

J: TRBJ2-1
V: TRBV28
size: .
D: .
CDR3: CASSSVLSSYNEQFF
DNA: TGTGCCAGCAGTTCGGTCTTAAGCTCCTACAATGAGCAGTTCTTC

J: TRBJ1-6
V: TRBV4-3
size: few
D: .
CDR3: CASSQGVGFGNSPLHF
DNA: TGCGCCAGCAGCCAAGGGGTCGGGTTCGGTAATTCACCCCTCCACTTT

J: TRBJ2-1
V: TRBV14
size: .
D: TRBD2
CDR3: CASSPPPAGGPVEQFF
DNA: TGTGCCAGCAGCCCCCCGCCAGCGGGAGGGCCGGTTGAGCAGTTCTTC

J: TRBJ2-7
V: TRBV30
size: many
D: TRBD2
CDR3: CAWTSGGLRQYF
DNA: TGTGCCTGGACTAGCGGGGGCCTAAGGCAGTACTTC

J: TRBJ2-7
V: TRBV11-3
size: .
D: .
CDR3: CASSHDRGNHEQYF
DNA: TGTGCCAGCAGCCACGACCGGGGTAACCACGAGCAGTACTTC

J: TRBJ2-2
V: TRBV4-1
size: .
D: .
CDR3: CASSLRTRFTGELFF
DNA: TGCGCCAGCAGCCTAAGAACTAGGTTCACCGGGGAGCTGTTTTTT

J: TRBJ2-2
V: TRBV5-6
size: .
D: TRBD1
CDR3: CASSSPDRIGTGELFF
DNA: TGTGCCAGCAGCTCGCCGGACAGGATCGGCACCGGGGAGCTGTTTTTT

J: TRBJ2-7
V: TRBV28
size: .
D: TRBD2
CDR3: CASSLGTSGSYEQYF
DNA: TGTGCCAGCAGCCTAGGGACTAGCGGGAGTTACGAGCAGTACTTC

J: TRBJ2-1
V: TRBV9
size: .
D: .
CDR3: CASSAQLLHEQFF
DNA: TGTGCCAGCAGCGCCCAGTTGTTGCATGAGCAGTTCTTC

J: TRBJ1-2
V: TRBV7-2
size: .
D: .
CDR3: CASSLELTNYGYTF
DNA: TGTGCCAGCAGCTTAGAACTGACTAACTATGGCTACACCTTC

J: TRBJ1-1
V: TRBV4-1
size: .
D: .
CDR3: CASSYSTPNTEAFF
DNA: TGCGCCAGCAGCTACAGTACACCGAACACTGAAGCTTTCTTT

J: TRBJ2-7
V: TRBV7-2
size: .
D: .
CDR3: CASSLTAKYEQYF
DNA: TGTGCCAGCAGCTTGACAGCAAAGTACGAGCAGTACTTC

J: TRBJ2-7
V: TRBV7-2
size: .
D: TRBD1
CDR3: CASRPYSDRAYEQYF
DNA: TGTGCCAGCAGACCATATAGCGACAGGGCCTACGAGCAGTACTTC

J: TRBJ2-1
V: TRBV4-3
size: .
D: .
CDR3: CASSQVTVSSYNEQFF
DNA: TGCGCCAGCAGCCAAGTCACTGTTAGCTCCTACAATGAGCAGTTCTTC

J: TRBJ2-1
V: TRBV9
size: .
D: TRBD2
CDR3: CASSSTSGTYNEQFF
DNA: TGTGCCAGCAGCTCCACTAGCGGGACCTACAATGAGCAGTTCTTC